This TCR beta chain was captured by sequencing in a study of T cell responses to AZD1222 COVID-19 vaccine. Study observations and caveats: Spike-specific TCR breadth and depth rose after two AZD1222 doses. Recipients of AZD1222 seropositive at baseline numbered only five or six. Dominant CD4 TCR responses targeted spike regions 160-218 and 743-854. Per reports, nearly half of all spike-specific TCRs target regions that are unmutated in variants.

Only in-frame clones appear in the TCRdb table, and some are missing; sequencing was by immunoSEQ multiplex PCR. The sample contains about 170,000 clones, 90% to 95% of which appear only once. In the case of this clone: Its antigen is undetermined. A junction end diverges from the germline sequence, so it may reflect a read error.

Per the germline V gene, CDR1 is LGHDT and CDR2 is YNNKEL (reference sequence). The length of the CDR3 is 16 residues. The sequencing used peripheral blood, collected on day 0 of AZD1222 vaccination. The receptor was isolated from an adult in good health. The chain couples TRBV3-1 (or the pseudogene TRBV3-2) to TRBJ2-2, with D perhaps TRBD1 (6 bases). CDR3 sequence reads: CASSWRGGDNTGELFF. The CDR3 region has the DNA TGTGCCAGCAGCTGGCGTGGGGGCGATAACACCGGGGAGTTGTTTTTT.